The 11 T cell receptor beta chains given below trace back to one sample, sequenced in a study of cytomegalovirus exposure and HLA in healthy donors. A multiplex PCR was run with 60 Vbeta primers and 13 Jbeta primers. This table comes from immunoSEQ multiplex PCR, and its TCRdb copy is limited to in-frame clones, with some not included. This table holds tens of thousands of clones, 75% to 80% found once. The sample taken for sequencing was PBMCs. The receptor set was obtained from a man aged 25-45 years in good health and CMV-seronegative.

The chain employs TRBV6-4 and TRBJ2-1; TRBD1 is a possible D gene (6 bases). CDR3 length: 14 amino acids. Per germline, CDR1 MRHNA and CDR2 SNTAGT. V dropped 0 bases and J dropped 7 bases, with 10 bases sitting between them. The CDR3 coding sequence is TGTGCCAGCAGTGACTCGTTGGACAGAAATGAGCAGTTCTTC. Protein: CASSDSLDRNEQFF.

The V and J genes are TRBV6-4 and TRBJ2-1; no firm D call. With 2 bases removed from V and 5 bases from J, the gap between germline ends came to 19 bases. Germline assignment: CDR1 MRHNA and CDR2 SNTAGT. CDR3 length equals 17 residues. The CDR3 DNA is TGTGCCAGCAGTGACACCTTGACACGATACTCAAACAATGAGCAGTTCTTC. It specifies CASSDTLTRYSNNEQFF.

The CDR3 DNA reads TGTGCCGCGCAAGGTCGGCAGGGGCCTTCAGAGACCCAGTACTTC. Translation: CAAQGRQGPSETQYF. This sequence joins TRBV2 and TRBJ2-5, with D maybe TRBD1 (6 bases). V lost 11 bases and J 4 bases, leaving 23 bases between the germline ends. In germline, CDR1 is SNHLY, CDR2 FYNNEI. CDR3 length: 15 amino acids.

The CDR3: CASSSARDRRTSSVYEQYF. The CDR3, as DNA: TGTGCCAGCAGTTCAGCTAGGGACAGACGGACTAGCTCCGTATACGAGCAGTACTTC. The V and J genes are TRBV28 and TRBJ2-7, with D possibly matching TRBD2 (8 bases). Germline CDR1 reads MDHEN; CDR2 reads SYDVKM. This CDR3 has 19 residues. Trimming pared 4 bases from V and 4 bases from J, leaving 29 bases between.

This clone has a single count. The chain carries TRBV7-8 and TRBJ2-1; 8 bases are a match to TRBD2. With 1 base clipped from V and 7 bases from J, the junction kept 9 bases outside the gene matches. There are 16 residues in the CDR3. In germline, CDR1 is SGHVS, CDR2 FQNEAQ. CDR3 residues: CASSLEGLVRANEQFF. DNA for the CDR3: TGTGCCAGCAGCTTAGAGGGACTAGTGAGGGCGAATGAGCAGTTCTTC.

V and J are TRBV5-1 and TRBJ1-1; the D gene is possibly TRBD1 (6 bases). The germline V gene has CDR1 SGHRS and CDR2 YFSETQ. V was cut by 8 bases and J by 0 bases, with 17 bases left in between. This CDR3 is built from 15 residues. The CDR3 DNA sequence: TGCGCCAGTGTCCGAGGGGGGGGGCTGAACACTGAAGCTTTCTTT. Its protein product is CASVRGGGLNTEAFF.

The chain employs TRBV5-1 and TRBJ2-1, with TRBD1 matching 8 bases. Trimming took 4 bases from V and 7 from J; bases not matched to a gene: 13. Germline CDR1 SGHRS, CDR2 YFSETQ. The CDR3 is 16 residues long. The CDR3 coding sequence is TGCGCCAGCAGCAGGGAGCCAGGGGGCGATCGGAATGAGCAGTTCTTC. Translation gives CASSREPGGDRNEQFF. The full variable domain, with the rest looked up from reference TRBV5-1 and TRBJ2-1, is KAGVTQTPRYLIKTRGQQVTLSCSPISGHRSVSWYQQTPGQGLQFLFEYFSETQRNKGNFPGRFSGRQFSNSRSEMNVSTLELGDSALYLCASSREPGGDRNEQFFGPGTRLTVL.

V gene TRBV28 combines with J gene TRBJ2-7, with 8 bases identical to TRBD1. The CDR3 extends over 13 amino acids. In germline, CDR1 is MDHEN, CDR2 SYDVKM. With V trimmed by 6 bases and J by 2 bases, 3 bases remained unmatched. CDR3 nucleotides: TGTGCCAGCAGGAACAGGGGGGCCTACGAGCAGTACTTC. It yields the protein CASRNRGAYEQYF.

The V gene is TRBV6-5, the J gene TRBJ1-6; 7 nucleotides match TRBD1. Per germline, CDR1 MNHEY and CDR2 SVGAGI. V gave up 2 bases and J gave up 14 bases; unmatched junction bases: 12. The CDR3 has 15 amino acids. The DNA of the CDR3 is TGTGCCAGCAGTTACCCAGAAGGGGGCGAGTTGTCCCTCCACTTT. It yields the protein CASSYPEGGELSLHF.

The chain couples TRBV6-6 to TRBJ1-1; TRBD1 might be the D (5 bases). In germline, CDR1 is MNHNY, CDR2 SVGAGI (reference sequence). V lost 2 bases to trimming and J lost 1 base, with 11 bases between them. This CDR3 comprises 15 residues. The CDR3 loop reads CASSYDRGTNTEAFF. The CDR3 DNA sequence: TGTGCCAGCAGTTACGACCGGGGGACGAACACTGAAGCTTTCTTT.

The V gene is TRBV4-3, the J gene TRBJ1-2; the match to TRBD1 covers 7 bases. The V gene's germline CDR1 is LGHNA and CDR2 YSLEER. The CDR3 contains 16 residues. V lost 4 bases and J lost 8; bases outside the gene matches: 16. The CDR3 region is CASSREQGSRVGGYTF. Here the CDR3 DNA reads TGCGCCAGCAGCCGAGAACAGGGGAGTCGAGTCGGCGGCTACACCTTC.